Listed below are T cell receptor beta chains from one sample, sequenced in a study of Ad26.COV2.S vaccination and SARS-CoV-2 variants. Method: immunoSEQ multiplex PCR; TCRdb's copy keeps in-frame clones and lacks some. The top ten hold under 4.5% of the sample, which has about 440,000 clones, 90% seen once. Sequenced here: peripheral blood, sampled in a trial of Ad26.COV2.S vaccine versus placebo. The source is a person aged 18-60 years who received the Ad26.COV2.S COVID-19 vaccine or a placebo. CDR3s include the opening cysteine and the closing phenylalanine or tryptophan. A D gene is named only where the DNA matches it firmly. Rows give clone size only sometimes, using once, few, many, or a class for an expanded clone.

j_call: TRBJ2-5; clone_size: NA; v_call: TRBV24-1; d_call: NA; cdr3_nt: TGTGCCACCAGTGATTACACGGTAGGAGTAGAGACCCAGTACTTC; cdr3_aa: CATSDYTVGVETQYF
j_call: TRBJ1-4; clone_size: NA; v_call: TRBV9; d_call: NA; cdr3_nt: TGTGCCAGCAGCTCCTCTCCCAGGGGCGGGGTTTCTAATGAAAAACTGTTTTTT; cdr3_aa: CASSSSPRGGVSNEKLFF
j_call: TRBJ1-5; clone_size: NA; v_call: TRBV6-5; d_call: NA; cdr3_nt: TGTGCCAGCAGTCGGGGAGGCAATCAGCCCCAGCATTTT; cdr3_aa: CASSRGGNQPQHF
j_call: TRBJ2-7; clone_size: once; v_call: TRBV4-1; d_call: NA; cdr3_nt: TGCGCCAGCAGCCAAGAGGTTCTGGGGGGATCATACACCTACGAGCAGTACTTC; cdr3_aa: CASSQEVLGGSYTYEQYF
j_call: TRBJ2-2; clone_size: NA; v_call: TRBV7-3; d_call: NA; cdr3_nt: TGTGCCAGCAGCTTAACGGGAAGGAACACCGGGGAGCTGTTTTTT; cdr3_aa: CASSLTGRNTGELFF
j_call: TRBJ1-4; clone_size: NA; v_call: TRBV4-2; d_call: NA; cdr3_nt: TGTGCCAGCAGCCAACAACACTTTAATGAAAAACTGTTTTTT; cdr3_aa: CASSQQHFNEKLFF
j_call: TRBJ2-3; clone_size: NA; v_call: TRBV19; d_call: NA; cdr3_nt: TGTGCCAGTAGTATGCTCTCAACTAGCACAGATACGCAGTATTTT; cdr3_aa: CASSMLSTSTDTQYF
j_call: TRBJ2-2; clone_size: NA; v_call: TRBV3-1/TRBV3-2; d_call: TRBD2; cdr3_nt: TGTGCCAGCAGCCGGACTAGCGGGAAGAACACCGGGGAGCTGTTTTTT; cdr3_aa: CASSRTSGKNTGELFF
j_call: TRBJ2-1; clone_size: once; v_call: TRBV13; d_call: NA; cdr3_nt: TGTGCCAGCAGCTTAGGGCCGGCCTCATCCCCGAAGTTCTTC; cdr3_aa: CASSLGPASSPKFF
j_call: TRBJ2-3; clone_size: NA; v_call: TRBV5-5; d_call: NA; cdr3_nt: TGTGCCAGCAGCTTTCACGGAGTGAGCACAGATACGCAGTATTTT; cdr3_aa: CASSFHGVSTDTQYF
j_call: TRBJ2-2; clone_size: NA; v_call: TRBV27; d_call: TRBD1; cdr3_nt: TGTGCCAGCAGATATGACAGGGGCCGGACCGGGGAGCTGTTTTTT; cdr3_aa: CASRYDRGRTGELFF
j_call: TRBJ1-4; clone_size: NA; v_call: TRBV19; d_call: NA; cdr3_nt: TGTGCCAGTAATCCTTCGCTAAATAATGAAAAACTGTTTTTT; cdr3_aa: CASNPSLNNEKLFF
j_call: TRBJ1-5; clone_size: NA; v_call: TRBV7-2; d_call: NA; cdr3_nt: TGTGCCAGCAGCTTAGCATCTGGCGGGAATCAGCCCCAGCATTTT; cdr3_aa: CASSLASGGNQPQHF
j_call: TRBJ2-5; clone_size: NA; v_call: TRBV9; d_call: NA; cdr3_nt: TGTGCCAGCAGCGTAGCGGCAGGGCTCCAAGAGACCCAGTACTTC; cdr3_aa: CASSVAAGLQETQYF
j_call: TRBJ1-3; clone_size: NA; v_call: TRBV6-5; d_call: NA; cdr3_nt: TGTGCCAGCGGACAGTATACATCTGGAAACACCATATATTTT; cdr3_aa: CASGQYTSGNTIYF
j_call: TRBJ2-2; clone_size: NA; v_call: TRBV5-1; d_call: TRBD1; cdr3_nt: TGCGCCAGCAGCTTAGCAGACAGGGCAGACACCGGGGAGCTGTTTTTT; cdr3_aa: CASSLADRADTGELFF
j_call: TRBJ1-3; clone_size: NA; v_call: TRBV7-6; d_call: NA; cdr3_nt: TGTGCCAGCAGCTTAGTCGGGAGCTCTGGAAACACCATATATTTT; cdr3_aa: CASSLVGSSGNTIYF
j_call: TRBJ1-2; clone_size: NA; v_call: TRBV4-1; d_call: NA; cdr3_nt: TGCGCCAGCAGTCCTATTATCTCAGGGACGGGAGGCTACACCTTC; cdr3_aa: CASSPIISGTGGYTF
j_call: TRBJ2-7; clone_size: NA; v_call: TRBV5-5; d_call: TRBD2; cdr3_nt: TGTGCCAGCAGCCTACTAGCGGGGTCATTCTACGAGCAGTACTTC; cdr3_aa: CASSLLAGSFYEQYF
j_call: TRBJ1-1; clone_size: once; v_call: TRBV7-8; d_call: NA; cdr3_nt: TGTGCCAGCAGCACCGGACAGTTGAACACTGAAGCTTTCTTT; cdr3_aa: CASSTGQLNTEAFF
j_call: TRBJ2-1; clone_size: NA; v_call: TRBV24-1; d_call: TRBD2; cdr3_nt: TGTGCCACCAGTGATTCAGCTAGCGGTGCTACCAATGAGCAGTTCTTC; cdr3_aa: CATSDSASGATNEQFF
j_call: TRBJ2-2; clone_size: NA; v_call: TRBV4-2; d_call: NA; cdr3_nt: TGTGCCAGCAGCCAAGGCGGCGGACAAACGAACACCGGGGAGCTGTTTTTT; cdr3_aa: CASSQGGGQTNTGELFF
j_call: TRBJ2-7; clone_size: once; v_call: TRBV4-2; d_call: TRBD1; cdr3_nt: TGTGCCAGCAGCGCGCGGACAGGGGGCAAATACGAGCAGTACTTC; cdr3_aa: CASSARTGGKYEQYF
j_call: TRBJ2-7; clone_size: NA; v_call: TRBV29-1; d_call: NA; cdr3_nt: TGCAGCGTTGAACCGGCCGGGAGCTACGAGCAGTACTTC; cdr3_aa: CSVEPAGSYEQYF
j_call: TRBJ1-4; clone_size: NA; v_call: TRBV5-1; d_call: TRBD1; cdr3_nt: TGCGCCAGCAGCTTGGATTACAGGGGCATCAATGAAAAACTGTTTTTT; cdr3_aa: CASSLDYRGINEKLFF
j_call: TRBJ2-7; clone_size: NA; v_call: TRBV27; d_call: NA; cdr3_nt: TGTGCCAGCAGGGAAGGGCCCCACGAGCAGTACTTC; cdr3_aa: CASREGPHEQYF
j_call: TRBJ2-3; clone_size: NA; v_call: TRBV11-2; d_call: NA; cdr3_nt: TGTGCCAGCCAGGCGGGGGCGGTAAAGGGAGATACGCAGTATTTT; cdr3_aa: CASQAGAVKGDTQYF
j_call: TRBJ1-4; clone_size: NA; v_call: TRBV7-9; d_call: NA; cdr3_nt: TGTGCCAGCAGCTTAGCGCGGGCCAACCCATCTAATGAAAAACTGTTTTTT; cdr3_aa: CASSLARANPSNEKLFF
j_call: TRBJ1-1; clone_size: once; v_call: TRBV7-8; d_call: TRBD1; cdr3_nt: TGTGCCAGCAGCTTAGCGAGACAGGGGAACACTGAAGCTTTCTTT; cdr3_aa: CASSLARQGNTEAFF
j_call: TRBJ1-6; clone_size: few; v_call: TRBV3-1/TRBV3-2; d_call: TRBD1; cdr3_nt: TGTGCCAGCAGCCAGCTTTCAGGGGGGGATTCACCCCTCCACTTT; cdr3_aa: CASSQLSGGDSPLHF
j_call: TRBJ2-7; clone_size: NA; v_call: TRBV5-1; d_call: NA; cdr3_nt: TGCGCCAGCAGCTTGGATCCAGACCTCGTCTCCTACGAGCAGTACTTC; cdr3_aa: CASSLDPDLVSYEQYF
j_call: TRBJ2-2; clone_size: NA; v_call: TRBV6-2/TRBV6-3; d_call: TRBD2; cdr3_nt: TGTGCCAGCAGTCTCGGACTAGCGGGAACGAACACCGGGGAGCTGTTTTTT; cdr3_aa: CASSLGLAGTNTGELFF
j_call: TRBJ2-3; clone_size: NA; v_call: TRBV28; d_call: NA; cdr3_nt: TGTGCCAGCAGTTTTATCGGTTGGCAGGGGAGCACAGATACGCAGTATTTT; cdr3_aa: CASSFIGWQGSTDTQYF
j_call: TRBJ2-7; clone_size: few; v_call: TRBV28; d_call: NA; cdr3_nt: TGTGCCAGCAGTTGGGGAAAATACGAGCAGTACTTC; cdr3_aa: CASSWGKYEQYF
j_call: TRBJ2-7; clone_size: NA; v_call: TRBV4-1; d_call: TRBD2; cdr3_nt: TGCGCCAGCAGCCAAGATCCCTCGGTAGCGGGGGCCGTCTACGAGCAGTACTTC; cdr3_aa: CASSQDPSVAGAVYEQYF
j_call: TRBJ2-7; clone_size: NA; v_call: TRBV5-6; d_call: NA; cdr3_nt: TGTGCCAGCAGCTTGCGGGGAATCGCCACTTACGAGCAGTACTTC; cdr3_aa: CASSLRGIATYEQYF
j_call: TRBJ2-5; clone_size: NA; v_call: TRBV1; d_call: NA; cdr3_nt: TGCACCAGCAGCCAAGGGGGAGACATCTATCAAGAGACCCAGTACTTC; cdr3_aa: CTSSQGGDIYQETQYF